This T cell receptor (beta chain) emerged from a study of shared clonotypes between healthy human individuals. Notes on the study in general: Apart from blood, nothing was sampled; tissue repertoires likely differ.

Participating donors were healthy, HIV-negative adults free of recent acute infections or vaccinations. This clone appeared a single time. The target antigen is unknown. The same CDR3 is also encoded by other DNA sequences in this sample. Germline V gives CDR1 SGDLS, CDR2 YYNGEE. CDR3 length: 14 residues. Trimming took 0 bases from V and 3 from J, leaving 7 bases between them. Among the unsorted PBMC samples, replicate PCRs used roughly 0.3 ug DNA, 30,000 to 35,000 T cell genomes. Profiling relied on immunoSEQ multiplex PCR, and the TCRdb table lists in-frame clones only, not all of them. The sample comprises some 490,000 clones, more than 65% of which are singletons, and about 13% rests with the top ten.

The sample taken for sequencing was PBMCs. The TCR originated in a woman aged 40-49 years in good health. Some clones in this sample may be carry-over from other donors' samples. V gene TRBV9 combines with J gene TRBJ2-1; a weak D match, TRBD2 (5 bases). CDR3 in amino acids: CASSVGGNYNEQFF. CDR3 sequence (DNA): TGTGCCAGCAGCGTAGGAGGGAACTACAATGAGCAGTTCTTC.